The rows below give T cell receptor beta chains drawn from one sample of a study of T-cell reconstitution after alpha-beta-depleted transplantation in children. TCRdb passed the PCR reads through MiXCR, listing each CDR3 protein once. The sample has approximately 340,000 distinct CDR3 sequences; around a tenth are singletons. The specimen was PBMCs from the stem cell graft donor, collected from the stem cell graft. Receptors were obtained from a human donor who donated a stem cell graft to a child with acute lymphoblastic leukemia. CDR3s leave out the opening cysteine and the closing phenylalanine or tryptophan. The size of a clone is reported for some rows only, either as once, few or many, or as a class for expanded clones.

abundance	v_gene	j_gene	CDR3aa
few	TRBV11-2	TRBJ2-1	ASSNRARGQGQF
-	TRBV12-3/TRBV12-4	TRBJ2-7	ASSGGAGGGYEQY
few	TRBV19	TRBJ2-1	ASSDRGPYNEQF
-	TRBV5-1	TRBJ2-3	ASSSGTGTFRTDTQY
-	TRBV4-1	TRBJ2-1	ASSQSVLAGGNNEQF
-	TRBV29-1	TRBJ2-1	SGGQGPYNEQF
few	TRBV6-2/TRBV6-3	TRBJ2-1	ASRRLAREGYNEQF
-	TRBV6-2/TRBV6-3	TRBJ2-1	ASSAIGTSLRNEQF
many	TRBV12-3/TRBV12-4	TRBJ2-1	ASSEYGEQF
few	TRBV28	TRBJ2-3	ASSSFRSSLASTDTQY
-	TRBV5-1	TRBJ2-2	ASSLIPGLAGGPNTGELF
few	TRBV12-3/TRBV12-4	TRBJ1-2	ASSLRDRGYT
many	TRBV7-9	TRBJ1-1	ASSLVRGSYTEAF
many	TRBV3-1	TRBJ2-1	ASTSGRSYNEQF
-	TRBV6-5	TRBJ2-7	ASSYGQGTYEQY
few	TRBV20-1	TRBJ2-7	SASTSGGTYEQY
-	TRBV30	TRBJ2-7	AWSALGLAGGYEQY
-	TRBV10-1	TRBJ1-1	ASSGEAEAF
few	TRBV12-3/TRBV12-4	TRBJ2-7	ASGQSLEQY
-	TRBV6-5	TRBJ1-1	ASSYLGEGTEAF
few	TRBV29-1	TRBJ1-1	SVEDGQMNTEAF
many	TRBV2	TRBJ2-4	ASSVRQLAKNIQY
-	TRBV3-1	TRBJ2-6	ACTQVPSVSGANVLT
few	TRBV14	TRBJ2-3	ASSTVAGAPGDTQY
-	TRBV20-1	TRBJ1-2	SARVTANYGYT
few	TRBV6-6	TRBJ2-1	ASSRLGGNEQF
few	TRBV7-3	TRBJ2-1	ASSLRGGGAAYNEQF
-	TRBV28	TRBJ2-7	ASSLNRGLSEQY
-	TRBV28	TRBJ1-4	ASSLSGSGEKLF
-	TRBV14	TRBJ2-3	ASSQEARLLSFTQY
few	TRBV10-3	TRBJ2-1	AISGDQERSYNEQF
-	TRBV12-3/TRBV12-4	TRBJ2-1	ASSLKAGAEQF
-	TRBV29-1	TRBJ2-5	SVDRGREETQY
-	TRBV15	TRBJ2-3	ATSAGTSGTFSTDTQY
few	TRBV10-3	TRBJ2-3	AIKGLAGVEDTQY
-	TRBV12-3/TRBV12-4	TRBJ2-2	ASSFQPRLARELF
many	TRBV7-9	TRBJ2-5	ASSLVSGRSETQY
few	TRBV27	TRBJ2-7	ASSKWPYEQY
many	TRBV4-1	TRBJ2-1	ASSQESGSSYNEQF
few	TRBV7-8	TRBJ2-7	ASSLAPYYFSYEQY
-	TRBV7-2	TRBJ2-3	ASSVTSGRALTDTQY
-	TRBV4-2	TRBJ1-5	ASSQGQGDQPQH